Below, one T cell receptor (beta chain) is given with its context. Its cognate antigen has yet to be identified. No much larger clone exists at a distance of one base, and base qualities are not known. The CDR3 sequence holds 15 residues, the cysteine and phenylalanine included. The only DNA kept is the CDR3, 45 bases in frame from the first base. The junction carries 12 bases between V and J, which are trimmed by 2 bases and 1 base respectively. CDR1 and CDR2 are drawn from the germline V gene: SGDLS, YYNGEE. This sample was included in a study of cytotoxic CD8 clonotypes in ibrutinib-treated CLL (dated by TCRdb to the early 2020s). Background on the whole study: The cohort had ten to twelve relapsed/refractory and approximately 15 treatment-naive patients; under 18 were IGHV unmutated. Partial responses were observed in approximately 24 patients and complete responses in 2; after a median follow-up of 68 months, remission was maintained in 15 or so patients and progression was observed in approximately 12. Response samples were taken after a median of roughly eleven months on treatment, ranging from roughly 6 to 36 months. On average, each sample had 255,043 productive templates and about 89,000 productive rearrangements. Longitudinal samples were obtainable from about 30% of the roughly 86 participants in the trial. Cryopreserved peripheral blood mononuclear cells were obtained before treatment, at response, and at either sustained remission or disease progression.

The paper's findings and limits, for the study overall: Public clonotypes were found to be uncommon and were observed to contract or remain stable during treatment; the increase in clonality was shown to reflect expansion of private clonotypes at ibrutinib response. Sustained-remission and progressing patients did not have matched sampling times, and lymph node repertoires were not examined. Clonality rose at ibrutinib response, remained stable during sustained remission, and dropped back toward baseline at progression. Baseline clonality was found to be higher than that of age-matched healthy donors and was strongly correlated with circulating CD8+ T-cell counts.

For TCR beta library preparation, approximately 2 micrograms of genomic DNA were isolated from cryopreserved PBMCs. High-throughput TCR beta sequencing was performed on longitudinal blood samples from CLL patients receiving ibrutinib monotherapy. The patients took part in an open-label, single-center phase 2 trial of ibrutinib monotherapy. The goal of deep resolution MiSeq sequencing was a depth between 1 in 1 million and 1 in 200,000 T cells, and coverage averaged 10x per clonotype. The immunoSEQ hsTCRB Kit was used to generate TCR beta libraries. Processing in the source paper ran as follows. The data were analyzed with ImmunoSEQ Analyzer and ImmunoSEQ Data Assistant, and V, D and J gene assignments followed IMGT definitions. Clonality, with values ranging from 0 to 1, was calculated as one minus the normalized Shannon entropy of productive rearrangement frequencies. Only overrepresented clonotypes making up at least 0.05% of the repertoire of each patient were included in the public clonotype analysis. Repertoires from about a dozen age-matched healthy donors in immuneACCESS were used as clonality controls. TCRdb re-hosts the immuneACCESS table, in-frame sequences only. Its copies lack some clones; in the studies checked, an unresolved V gene accounts for under half of them, and the cause for the rest is not known. V, J and clone size were drawn from that table, and D and trimming were deduced from the DNA. This sample comprises about 9,400 clones, under 65% of them detected only once. The top ten clones comprise 18% of the sample.

Sequencing was performed on PBMCs, taken before ibrutinib treatment. This TCR was recovered from a human donor with chronic lymphocytic leukemia. This chain joins TRBV9 to TRBJ2-5, with TRBD2 perhaps the D gene, on 6 matching bases. Here the CDR3 is given as CASSVSGGPQETQYF. The nucleotide sequence is TGTGCCAGCAGCGTGTCCGGGGGACCCCAAGAGACCCAGTACTTC.